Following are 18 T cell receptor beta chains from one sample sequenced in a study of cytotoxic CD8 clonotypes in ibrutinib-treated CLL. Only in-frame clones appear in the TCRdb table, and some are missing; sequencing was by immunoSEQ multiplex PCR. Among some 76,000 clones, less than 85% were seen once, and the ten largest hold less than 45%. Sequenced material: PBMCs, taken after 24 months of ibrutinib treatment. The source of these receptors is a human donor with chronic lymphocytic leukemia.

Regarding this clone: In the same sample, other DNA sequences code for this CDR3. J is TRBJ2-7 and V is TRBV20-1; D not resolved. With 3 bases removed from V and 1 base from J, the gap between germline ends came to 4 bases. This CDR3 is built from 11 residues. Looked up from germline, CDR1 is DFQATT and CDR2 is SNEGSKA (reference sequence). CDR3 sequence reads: CSARTSYEQYF. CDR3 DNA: TGCAGTGCTAGGACTTCCTACGAGCAGTACTTC.

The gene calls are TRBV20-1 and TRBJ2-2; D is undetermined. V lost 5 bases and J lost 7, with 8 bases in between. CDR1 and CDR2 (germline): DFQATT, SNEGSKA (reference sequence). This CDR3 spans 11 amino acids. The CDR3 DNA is TGCAGTGCTCTCCTAGGCGGGGAGCTGTTTTTT. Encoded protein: CSALLGGELFF.

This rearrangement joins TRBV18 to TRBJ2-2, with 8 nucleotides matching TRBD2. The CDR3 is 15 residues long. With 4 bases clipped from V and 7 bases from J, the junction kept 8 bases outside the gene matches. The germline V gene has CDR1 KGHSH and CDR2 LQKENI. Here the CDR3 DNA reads TGTGCCAGCTCACGCGAAGGAGCGGGAGACGGGGAGCTGTTTTTT. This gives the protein CASSREGAGDGELFF.

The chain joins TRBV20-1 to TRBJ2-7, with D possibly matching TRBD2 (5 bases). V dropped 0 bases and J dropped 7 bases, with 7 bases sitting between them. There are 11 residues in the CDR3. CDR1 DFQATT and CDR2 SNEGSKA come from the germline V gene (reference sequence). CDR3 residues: CSARDRGEQYF. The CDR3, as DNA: TGCAGTGCTAGAGATCGGGGAGAGCAGTACTTC.

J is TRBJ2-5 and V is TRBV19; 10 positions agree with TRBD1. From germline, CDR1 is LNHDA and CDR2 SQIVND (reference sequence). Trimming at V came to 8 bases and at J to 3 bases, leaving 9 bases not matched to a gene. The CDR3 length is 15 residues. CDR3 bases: TGTGCCAGTTCCCACTCCGGGACAGGGGAAGAGACCCAGTACTTC. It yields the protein CASSHSGTGEETQYF.

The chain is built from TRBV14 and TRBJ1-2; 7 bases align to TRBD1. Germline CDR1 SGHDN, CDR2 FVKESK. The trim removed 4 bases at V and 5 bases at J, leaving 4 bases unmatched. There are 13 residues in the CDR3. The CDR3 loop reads CASSRGQTYGYTF. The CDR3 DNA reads TGTGCCAGCAGCCGGGGACAGACATATGGCTACACCTTC.

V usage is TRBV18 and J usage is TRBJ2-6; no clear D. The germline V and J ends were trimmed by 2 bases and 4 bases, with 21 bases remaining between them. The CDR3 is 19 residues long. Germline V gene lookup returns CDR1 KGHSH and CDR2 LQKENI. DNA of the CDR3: TGTGCCAGCTCACCAGGATCGGGCCAGACGATCTGGGGGGCCAACGTCCTGACTTTC. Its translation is CASSPGSGQTIWGANVLTF. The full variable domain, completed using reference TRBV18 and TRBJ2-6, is NAGVMQNPRHLVRRRGQEARLRCSPMKGHSHVYWYRQLPEEGLKFMVYLQKENIIDESGMPKERFSAEFPKEGPSILRIQQVVRGDSAAYFCASSPGSGQTIWGANVLTFGAGSRLTVL.

CDR3 nucleotide sequence: TGTGCCAGCAGCCGGAGGGCTGAGCAGTTCTTC. Amino acid sequence: CASSRRAEQFF. V usage is TRBV7-2 and J usage is TRBJ2-1, with D perhaps TRBD2 (6 bases). The CDR3 has 11 residues. The V end was cut by 5 bases, the J end by 9 bases, with 8 bases between. In germline, CDR1 is SGHTA, CDR2 FQGNSA.

This CDR3 reads CASSSDTGSQAFF. The CDR3 DNA follows: TGCGCCAGCAGCTCGGACACGGGAAGTCAAGCTTTCTTT. The chain joins TRBV5-1 to TRBJ1-1; a possible D gene is TRBD1 (5 bases). The V end lost 3 bases, the J end lost 9 bases, and 15 bases lay between the germline ends. This CDR3 is built from 13 residues. Looked up from germline, CDR1 is SGHRS and CDR2 is YFSETQ.

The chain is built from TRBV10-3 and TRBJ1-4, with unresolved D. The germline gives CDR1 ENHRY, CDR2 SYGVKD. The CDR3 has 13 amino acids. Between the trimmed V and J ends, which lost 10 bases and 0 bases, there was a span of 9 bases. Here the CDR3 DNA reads TGTGCCACCTCTATAGCAACTAATGAAAAACTGTTTTTT. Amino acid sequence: CATSIATNEKLFF.

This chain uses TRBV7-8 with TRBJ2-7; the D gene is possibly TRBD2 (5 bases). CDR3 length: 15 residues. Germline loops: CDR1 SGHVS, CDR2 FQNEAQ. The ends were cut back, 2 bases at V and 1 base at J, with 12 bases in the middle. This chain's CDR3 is CASSLHGVRSYEQYF. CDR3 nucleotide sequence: TGTGCCAGCAGCTTACACGGGGTTCGATCCTACGAGCAGTACTTC. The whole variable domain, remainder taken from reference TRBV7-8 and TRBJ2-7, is GAGVSQSPRYKVAKRGQDVALRCDPISGHVSLFWYQQALGQGPEFLTYFQNEAQLDKSGLPSDRFFAERPEGSVSTLKIQRTQQEDSAVYLCASSLHGVRSYEQYFGPGTRLTVT.

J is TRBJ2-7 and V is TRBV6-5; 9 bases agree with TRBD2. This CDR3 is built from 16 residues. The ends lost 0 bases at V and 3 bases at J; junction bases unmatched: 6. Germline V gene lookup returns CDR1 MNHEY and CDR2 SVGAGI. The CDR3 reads CASSYSRLAGHYEQYF. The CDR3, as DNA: TGTGCCAGCAGTTACTCGAGGCTAGCGGGACACTACGAGCAGTACTTC.

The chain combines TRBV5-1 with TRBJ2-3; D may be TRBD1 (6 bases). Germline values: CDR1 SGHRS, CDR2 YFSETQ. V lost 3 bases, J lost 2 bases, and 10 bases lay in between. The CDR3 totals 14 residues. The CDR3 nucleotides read TGCGCCAGCAGCTCCGGACAGCCCACAGATACGCAGTATTTT. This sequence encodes CASSSGQPTDTQYF.

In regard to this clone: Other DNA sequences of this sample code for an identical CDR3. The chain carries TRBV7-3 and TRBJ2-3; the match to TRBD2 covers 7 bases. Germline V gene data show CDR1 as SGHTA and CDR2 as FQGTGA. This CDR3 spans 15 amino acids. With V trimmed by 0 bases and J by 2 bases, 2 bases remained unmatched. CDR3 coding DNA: TGTGCCAGCAGCTTAACAGCGGGATCCACAGATACGCAGTATTTT. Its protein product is CASSLTAGSTDTQYF.

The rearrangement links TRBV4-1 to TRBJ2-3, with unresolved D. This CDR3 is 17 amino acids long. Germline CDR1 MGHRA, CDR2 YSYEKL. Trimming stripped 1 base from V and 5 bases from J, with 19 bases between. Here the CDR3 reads CASSQVGIRPTGDTQYF. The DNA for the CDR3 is TGCGCCAGCAGCCAAGTGGGGATAAGACCGACCGGAGATACGCAGTATTTT.

In nucleotides, the CDR3 is TGCGCCAGCAAACAGGGGCCTGGGGCCAACGTCCTGACTTTC. Amino acids: CASKQGPGANVLTF. The chain is built from TRBV5-1 and TRBJ2-6; 7 positions match TRBD1. V trimming: 6 bases; J trimming: 2 bases; junction bases outside the gene matches: 2. CDR1 is SGHRS, CDR2 YFSETQ, per germline. The CDR3 runs 14 residues.

The CDR3 nucleotides are TGTGCCAGCAAACCAGGGACAACGAACACTGAAGCTTTCTTT. Translation gives CASKPGTTNTEAFF. The chain couples TRBV2 to TRBJ1-1, with D maybe TRBD1 (6 bases). The CDR3 loop spans 14 amino acids. V was cut by 7 bases and J by 1 base, with 13 bases left in between. Germline CDR1 SNHLY, CDR2 FYNNEI.

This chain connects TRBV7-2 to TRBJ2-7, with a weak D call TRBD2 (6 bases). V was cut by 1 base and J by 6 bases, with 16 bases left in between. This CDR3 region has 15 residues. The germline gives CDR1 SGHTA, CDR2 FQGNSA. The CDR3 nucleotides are TGTGCCAGCAGCTTAGACCGACTAGGATCGGGCGAGCAGTACTTC. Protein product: CASSLDRLGSGEQYF.